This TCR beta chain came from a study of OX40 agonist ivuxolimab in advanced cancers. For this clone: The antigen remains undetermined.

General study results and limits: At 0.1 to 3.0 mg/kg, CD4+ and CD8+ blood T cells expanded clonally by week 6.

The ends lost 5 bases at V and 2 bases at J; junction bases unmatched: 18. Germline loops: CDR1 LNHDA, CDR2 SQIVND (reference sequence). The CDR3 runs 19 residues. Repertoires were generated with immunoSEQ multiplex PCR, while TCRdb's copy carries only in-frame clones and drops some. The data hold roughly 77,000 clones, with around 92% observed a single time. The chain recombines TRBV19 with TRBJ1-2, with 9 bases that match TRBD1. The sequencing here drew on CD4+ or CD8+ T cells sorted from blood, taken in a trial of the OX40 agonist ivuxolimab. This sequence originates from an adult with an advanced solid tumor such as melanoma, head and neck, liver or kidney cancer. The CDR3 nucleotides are TGTGCCAGTAGTGTCACAGGGGGCGCGTACCTTAGTACAAACTATGGCTACACCTTC. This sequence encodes CASSVTGGAYLSTNYGYTF.